Given below is one T cell receptor beta chain in context. Its target is not known. V lost 3 bases to trimming and J lost 2 bases; unmatched junction nucleotides: 3. This CDR3 contains 16 residues. Germline V lookup: CDR1 LNHDA, CDR2 SQIVND (reference sequence). These data are taken from a study of CD8+CD57+ T cells in acquired aplastic anemia. Notes on the study in general: Comparison of patients with controls identified roughly 30 shared CD8+ CDR3 sequences. Patients were compared with controls for CD8+ Simpson's diversity, and no significant difference emerged.

Profiling of TCR beta VDJ combinations and CDR3 sequences used genomic DNA as template. Via MiXCR, TCRdb re-called the reads, giving one row per CDR3 protein. The sample includes fewer than 300,000 distinct CDR3 sequences, approximately 80% of them seen just once. Individuals selected for sequencing had exhibited CD8+CD57+ cell expansion on flow cytometry. Among the patients, all had severe acquired aplastic anemia. Patients had not yet gotten any therapy when their blood was taken for sampling. This chain links TRBV19 with TRBJ1-5; 11 nucleotides match TRBD1. This clonotype originated in a human donor with aplastic anemia. Sequencing was done on a sample of sorted CD4+, CD8+, or CD8+CD57+ T cells (not recorded which) from PBMCs. The CDR3 bases are TGTGCCAGTAGTATTCAGGGACAGGGGGGCAATCAGCCCCAGCATTTT. Its translation: CASSIQGQGGNQPQHF.